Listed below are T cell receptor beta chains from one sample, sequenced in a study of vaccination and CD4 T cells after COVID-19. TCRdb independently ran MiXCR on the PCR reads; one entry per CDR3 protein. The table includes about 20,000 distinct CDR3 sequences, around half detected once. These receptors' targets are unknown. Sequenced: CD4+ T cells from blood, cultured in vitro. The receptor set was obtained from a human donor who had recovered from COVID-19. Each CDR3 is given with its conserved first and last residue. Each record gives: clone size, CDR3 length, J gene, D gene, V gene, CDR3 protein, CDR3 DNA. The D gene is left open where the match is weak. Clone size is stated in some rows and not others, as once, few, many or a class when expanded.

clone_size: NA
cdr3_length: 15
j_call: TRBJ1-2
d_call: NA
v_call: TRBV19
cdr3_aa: CASITGKSANYGYTF
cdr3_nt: TGTGCCAGTATCACAGGGAAATCCGCCAACTATGGCTACACCTTC

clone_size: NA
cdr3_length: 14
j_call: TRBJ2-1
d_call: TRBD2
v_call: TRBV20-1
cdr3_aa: CSAILAGGYNEQFF
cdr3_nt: TGCAGTGCAATTCTAGCGGGGGGTTACAATGAGCAGTTCTTC

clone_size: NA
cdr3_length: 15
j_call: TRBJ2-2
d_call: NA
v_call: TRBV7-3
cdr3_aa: CASSLNGGNTGELFF
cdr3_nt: TGTGCCAGCAGTCTGAACGGGGGGAACACCGGGGAGCTGTTTTTT

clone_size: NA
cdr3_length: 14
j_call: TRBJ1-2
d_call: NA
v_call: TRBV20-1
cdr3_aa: CSAEYGVWNYGYTF
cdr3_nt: TGCAGTGCAGAATATGGGGTTTGGAACTATGGCTACACCTTC

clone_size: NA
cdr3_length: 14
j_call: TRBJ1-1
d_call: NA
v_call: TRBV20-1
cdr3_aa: CSARDPYGPTEAFF
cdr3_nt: TGCAGTGCTAGAGATCCTTATGGGCCCACTGAAGCTTTCTTT

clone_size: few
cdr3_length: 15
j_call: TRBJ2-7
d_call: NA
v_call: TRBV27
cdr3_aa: CASSLRATYKYEQYF
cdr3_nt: TGTGCCAGCAGTTTAAGAGCGACCTACAAGTACGAGCAGTACTTC

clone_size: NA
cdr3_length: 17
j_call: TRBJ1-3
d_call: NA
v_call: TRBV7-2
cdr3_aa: CASSSRGGANSGNTIYF
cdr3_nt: TGTGCCAGCAGCTCCCGTGGAGGGGCGAATTCTGGAAACACCATATATTTT

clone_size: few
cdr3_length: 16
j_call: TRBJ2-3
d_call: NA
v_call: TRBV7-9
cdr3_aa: CASSLLAWGRTDTQYF
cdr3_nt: TGTGCCAGCAGCTTACTAGCGTGGGGCCGCACAGATACGCAGTATTTT

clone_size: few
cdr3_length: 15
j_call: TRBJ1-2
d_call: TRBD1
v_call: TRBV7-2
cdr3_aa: CASSLYLKGAGGYTF
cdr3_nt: TGTGCCAGCAGCCTATACCTAAAGGGGGCTGGAGGCTACACCTTC

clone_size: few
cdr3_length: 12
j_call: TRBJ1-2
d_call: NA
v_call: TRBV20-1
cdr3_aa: CSATGRIYGYTF
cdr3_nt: TGCAGTGCTACGGGACGGATCTATGGCTACACCTTC

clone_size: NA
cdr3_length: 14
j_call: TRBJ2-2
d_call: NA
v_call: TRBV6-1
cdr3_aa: CAITDSLNTGELFF
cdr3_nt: TGTGCCATTACGGACAGCTTGAACACCGGGGAGCTGTTTTTT

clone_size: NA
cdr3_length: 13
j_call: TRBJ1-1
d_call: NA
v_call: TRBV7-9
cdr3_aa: CASSLAEGSEAFF
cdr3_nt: TGTGCCAGCAGCTTAGCGGAGGGGTCGGAAGCTTTCTTT

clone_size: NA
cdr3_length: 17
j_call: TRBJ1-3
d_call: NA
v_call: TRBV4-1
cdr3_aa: CASSQGRAGQAGNTIYF
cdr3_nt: TGCGCCAGCAGCCAAGGGCGGGCGGGCCAGGCTGGAAACACCATATATTTT

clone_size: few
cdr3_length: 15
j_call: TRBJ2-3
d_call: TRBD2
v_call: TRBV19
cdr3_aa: CASSIISGGRDTQYF
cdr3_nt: TGTGCCAGTAGTATTATCAGCGGGGGGCGAGATACGCAGTATTTT

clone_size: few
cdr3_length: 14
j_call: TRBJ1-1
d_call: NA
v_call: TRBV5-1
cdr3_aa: CASRQGNWNTEAFF
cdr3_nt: TGCGCCAGCAGGCAGGGGAATTGGAACACTGAAGCTTTCTTT

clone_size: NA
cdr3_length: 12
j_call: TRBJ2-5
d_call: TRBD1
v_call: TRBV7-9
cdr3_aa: CASSLPETGEYF
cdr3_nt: TGTGCCAGCAGCTTACCAGAGACAGGGGAGTACTTC

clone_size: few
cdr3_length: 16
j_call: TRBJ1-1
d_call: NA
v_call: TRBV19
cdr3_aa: CASSIIQVPWNTEAFF
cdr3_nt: TGTGCCAGTAGTATCATCCAGGTACCCTGGAACACTGAAGCTTTCTTT

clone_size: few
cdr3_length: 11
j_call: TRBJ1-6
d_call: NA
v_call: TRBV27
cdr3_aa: CASRGDSPLHF
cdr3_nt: TGTGCCAGCAGGGGGGATTCACCCCTCCACTTT

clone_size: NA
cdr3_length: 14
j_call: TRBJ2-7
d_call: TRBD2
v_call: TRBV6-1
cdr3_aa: CASRVIAGESEQYF
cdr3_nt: TGTGCCAGCAGAGTTATAGCGGGAGAATCCGAGCAGTACTTC

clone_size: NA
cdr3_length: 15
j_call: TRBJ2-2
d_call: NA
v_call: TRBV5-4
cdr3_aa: CASSSLDRPTGELFF
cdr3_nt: TGTGCCAGCAGCTCCCTTGACCGTCCCACCGGGGAGCTGTTTTTT

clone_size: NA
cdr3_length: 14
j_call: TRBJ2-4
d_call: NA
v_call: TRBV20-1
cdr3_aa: CSAIPGLAKNIQYF
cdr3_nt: TGCAGTGCTATTCCGGGACTAGCCAAAAACATTCAGTACTTC

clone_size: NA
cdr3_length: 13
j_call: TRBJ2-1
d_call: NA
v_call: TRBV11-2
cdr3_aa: CASRTAGNNEQFF
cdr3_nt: TGTGCCAGCAGGACTGCGGGTAACAATGAGCAGTTCTTC

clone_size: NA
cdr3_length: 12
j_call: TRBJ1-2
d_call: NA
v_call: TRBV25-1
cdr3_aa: CASSVPGSGYTF
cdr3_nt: TGTGCCAGCAGTGTCCCGGGAAGTGGCTACACCTTC

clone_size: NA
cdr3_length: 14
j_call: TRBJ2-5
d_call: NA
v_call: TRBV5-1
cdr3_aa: CASSLGTTSETQYF
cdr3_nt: TGCGCCAGCAGCCTCGGGACCACCTCCGAGACCCAGTACTTC

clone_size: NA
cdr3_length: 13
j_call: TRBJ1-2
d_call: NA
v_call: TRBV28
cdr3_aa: CASSLQQNYGYTF
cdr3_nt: TGTGCCAGCAGTTTACAACAGAACTATGGCTACACCTTC

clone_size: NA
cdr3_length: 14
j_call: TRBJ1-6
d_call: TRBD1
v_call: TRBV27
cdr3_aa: CASSKDRVGSPLHF
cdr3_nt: TGTGCCAGCAGTAAAGACAGGGTAGGGTCACCCCTCCACTTT

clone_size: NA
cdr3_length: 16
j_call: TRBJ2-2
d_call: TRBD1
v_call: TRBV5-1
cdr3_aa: CASSLEGQANTGELFF
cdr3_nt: TGCGCCAGCAGCTTGGAGGGACAGGCAAACACCGGGGAGCTGTTTTTT

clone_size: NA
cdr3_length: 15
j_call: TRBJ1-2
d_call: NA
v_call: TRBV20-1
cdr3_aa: CSAIGTGGSIYGYTF
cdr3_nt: TGCAGTGCTATCGGCACTGGGGGGTCAATCTATGGCTACACCTTC

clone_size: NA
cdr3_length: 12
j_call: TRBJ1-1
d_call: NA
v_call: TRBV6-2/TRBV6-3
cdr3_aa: CASSYTTGMAFF
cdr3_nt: TGTGCCAGCAGTTATACCACAGGGATGGCTTTCTTT

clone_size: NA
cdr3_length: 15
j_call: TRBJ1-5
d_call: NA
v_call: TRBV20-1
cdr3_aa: CSAREPGFGNQPQHF
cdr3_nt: TGCAGTGCTAGAGAGCCGGGTTTTGGCAATCAGCCCCAGCATTTT

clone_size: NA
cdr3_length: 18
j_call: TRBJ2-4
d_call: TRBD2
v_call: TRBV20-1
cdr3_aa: CSAQIIAGGPVAKNIQYF
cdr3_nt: TGCAGTGCCCAAATCATAGCGGGGGGGCCTGTAGCCAAAAACATTCAGTACTTC

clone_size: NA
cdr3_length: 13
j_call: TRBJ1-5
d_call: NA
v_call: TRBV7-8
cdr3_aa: CASSLVPNQPQHF
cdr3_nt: TGTGCCAGCAGCTTAGTACCTAATCAGCCCCAGCATTTT

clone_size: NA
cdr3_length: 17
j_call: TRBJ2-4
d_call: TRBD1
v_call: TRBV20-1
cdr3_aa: CSARDRGPITSQNIQYF
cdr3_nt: TGCAGTGCGCGCGACAGGGGGCCCATAACTAGCCAAAACATTCAGTACTTC

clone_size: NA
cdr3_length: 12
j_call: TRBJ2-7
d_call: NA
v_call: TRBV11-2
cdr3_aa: CASSLPLSRALF
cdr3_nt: TGTGCCAGCAGCCTCCCCCTGTCTAGAGCTTTATTC

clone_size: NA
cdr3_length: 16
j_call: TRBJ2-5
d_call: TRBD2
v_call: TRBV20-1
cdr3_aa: CSARDLGREVGETQYF
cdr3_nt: TGCAGTGCTAGAGATCTAGGACGGGAGGTGGGAGAGACCCAGTACTTC

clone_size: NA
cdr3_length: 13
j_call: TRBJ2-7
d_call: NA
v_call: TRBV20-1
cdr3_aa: CSASRGPGSEQYF
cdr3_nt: TGCAGTGCTAGCCGCGGACCGGGTTCCGAGCAGTACTTC

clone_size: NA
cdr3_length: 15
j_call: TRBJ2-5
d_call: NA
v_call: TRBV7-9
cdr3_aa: CASSLSATVKETQYF
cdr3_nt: TGTGCCAGCAGCTTATCAGCGACAGTTAAAGAGACCCAGTACTTC

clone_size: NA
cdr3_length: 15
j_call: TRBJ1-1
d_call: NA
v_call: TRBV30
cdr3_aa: CAWSAGDYMNTEAFF
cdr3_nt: TGTGCCTGGAGTGCGGGGGATTATATGAACACTGAAGCTTTCTTT

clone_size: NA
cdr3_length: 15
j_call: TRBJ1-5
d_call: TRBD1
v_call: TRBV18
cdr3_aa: CASSRTGGHNQPQHF
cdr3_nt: TGTGCCAGCTCTAGGACAGGGGGGCACAATCAGCCCCAGCATTTT

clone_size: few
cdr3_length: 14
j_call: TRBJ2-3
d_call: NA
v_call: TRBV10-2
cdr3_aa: CASRGSWGADTQYF
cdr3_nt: TGCGCCAGCCGGGGTAGTTGGGGGGCAGATACGCAGTATTTT

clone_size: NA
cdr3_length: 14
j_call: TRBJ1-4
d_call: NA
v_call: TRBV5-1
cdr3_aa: CASSLGGKDEKLFF
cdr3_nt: TGCGCCAGCAGCTTAGGGGGGAAGGATGAAAAACTGTTTTTT

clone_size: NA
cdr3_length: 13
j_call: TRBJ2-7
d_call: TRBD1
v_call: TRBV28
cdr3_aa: CASRTGVSYEQYF
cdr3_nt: TGTGCCAGCAGAACAGGGGTTTCCTACGAGCAGTACTTC

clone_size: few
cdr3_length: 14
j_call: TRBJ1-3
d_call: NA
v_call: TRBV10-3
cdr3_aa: CAIRPDSSGNTIYF
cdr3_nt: TGTGCCATCAGACCAGACAGCTCTGGAAACACCATATATTTT

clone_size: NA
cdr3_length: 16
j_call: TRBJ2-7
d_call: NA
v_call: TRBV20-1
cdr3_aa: CSAGGSASERPYEQYF
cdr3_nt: TGCAGTGCCGGAGGTAGCGCTAGCGAACGACCCTACGAGCAGTACTTC

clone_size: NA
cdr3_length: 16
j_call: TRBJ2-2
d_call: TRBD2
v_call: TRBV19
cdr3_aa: CASSIYQREMVGELFF
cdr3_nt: TGTGCCAGTAGTATTTACCAGCGGGAGATGGTCGGGGAGCTGTTTTTT

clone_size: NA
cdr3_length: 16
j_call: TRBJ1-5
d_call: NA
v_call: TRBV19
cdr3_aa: CASSIVRRDLHQPQHF
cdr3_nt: TGTGCCAGTAGTATCGTCCGCAGGGACCTCCACCAGCCCCAGCATTTT

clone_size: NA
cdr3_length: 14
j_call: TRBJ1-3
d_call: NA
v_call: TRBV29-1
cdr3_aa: CSAEGGNSGNTIYF
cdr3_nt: TGCAGCGCCGAGGGGGGGAACTCTGGAAACACCATATATTTT

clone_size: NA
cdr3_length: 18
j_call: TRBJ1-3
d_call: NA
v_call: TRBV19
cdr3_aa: CASTILPGLKDTGNTIYF
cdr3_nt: TGTGCCAGTACCATACTACCCGGACTGAAAGATACTGGAAACACCATATATTTT

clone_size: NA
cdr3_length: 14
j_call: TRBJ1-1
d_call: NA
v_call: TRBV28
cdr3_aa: CASSLMRGNTEAFF
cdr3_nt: TGTGCCAGCAGTCTTATGCGGGGGAACACTGAAGCTTTCTTT

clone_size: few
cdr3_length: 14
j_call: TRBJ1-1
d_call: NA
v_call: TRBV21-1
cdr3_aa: CASSSDRGLAEAFF
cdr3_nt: TGTGCCAGCAGTAGTGACAGGGGGCTCGCTGAAGCTTTCTTT

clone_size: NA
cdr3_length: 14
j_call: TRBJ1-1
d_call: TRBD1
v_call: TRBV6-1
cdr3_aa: CASRRQGMNTEAFF
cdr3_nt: TGTGCCAGCAGACGACAGGGGATGAACACTGAAGCTTTCTTT

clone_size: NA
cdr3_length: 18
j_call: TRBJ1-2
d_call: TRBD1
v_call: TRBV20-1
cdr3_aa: CSAPGQGGVGRVNYGYTF
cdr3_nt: TGCAGTGCGCCCGGACAGGGTGGAGTAGGGAGGGTGAACTATGGCTACACCTTC

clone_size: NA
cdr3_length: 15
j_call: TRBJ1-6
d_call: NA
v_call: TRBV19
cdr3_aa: CASSPGQRGDSPLHF
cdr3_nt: TGTGCCAGTAGCCCCGGACAGCGTGGAGATTCACCCCTCCACTTT

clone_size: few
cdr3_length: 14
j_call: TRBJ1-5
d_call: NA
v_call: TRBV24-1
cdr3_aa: CATSSVGGNQPQHF
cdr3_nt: TGTGCCACCAGCTCGGTCGGGGGCAATCAGCCCCAGCATTTT

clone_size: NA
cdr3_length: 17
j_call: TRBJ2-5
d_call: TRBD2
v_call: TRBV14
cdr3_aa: CASSQGATSGRIETQYF
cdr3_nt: TGTGCCAGCAGCCAAGGTGCGACTAGCGGGAGAATCGAGACCCAGTACTTC

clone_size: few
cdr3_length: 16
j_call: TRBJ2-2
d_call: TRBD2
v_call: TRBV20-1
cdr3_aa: CSARDHGRGDTGELFF
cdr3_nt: TGCAGTGCTAGAGATCACGGGAGGGGCGACACCGGGGAGCTGTTTTTT